The present entry profiles one TCR beta chain with its context. The antigen remains undetermined. This record belongs to a study of healthy donors' naive CD4 and CD8 T cells. About the research overall: Donors came from three age groups: 20-25, 40-50 and 60-70 years. All functional IMGT TCR alpha variants were covered by new primers. The study's findings and limits: Negatively charged CDR3s marked CD8+ lineage; positively charged CDR3s marked CD4+ lineage.

V dropped 8 bases and J dropped 1; count of bases not matched to a gene: 14. Germline-derived CDR1 and CDR2 are SGHVS and FQNEAQ. The CDR3 is 20 amino acids. Starting from approximately 500 ng of total RNA, TCR libraries were made with linear amplification. In the original workflow: From four or five healthy donors, around 78,000 rearranged TCR alpha transcripts were sequenced. TCRdb redid the calling of the reads with MiXCR, one entry per CDR3 protein. TCRdb's processing, not the study's, gives the V and J calls here. The sample shows roughly 200,000 distinct CDR3 sequences, 65% to 75% of them seen only once.

V is TRBV7-8 and J is TRBJ2-1, with 16 bases aligning to TRBD2. Sequencing was done on a sample of naive CD4+ and CD8+ T cells sorted from blood, pooled from several donors. The receptor was isolated from a pool of human donors in good health; the sample pools cells from several healthy donors. In DNA form, the CDR3 reads TGTGCCAGCCGCAGGACCGGGACTAGCGGGAGGGCCTGGTCCTACAATGAGCAGTTCTTC. This gives the protein CASRRTGTSGRAWSYNEQFF.